This T cell receptor (beta chain) was captured by sequencing in a study of blood T cell repertoires in COVID-19. Overall study: T cells, B-cell-depleted T cells, or PBMCs provided the cDNA or gDNA that served as material.

Produced via immunoSEQ multiplex PCR; TCRdb's table is partial and in-frame only. The sample yields approximately 250,000 clones, roughly 84% seen once. Deletions cut 5 bases from V and 9 bases from J, with 17 bases between. The CDR3 extends over 14 amino acids. The germline V gene encodes CDR1 SGHTA and CDR2 FQGTGA. Sequences were obtained from peripheral blood. This clonotype was sampled from a middle-aged man with acute or convalescent COVID-19. This chain connects TRBV7-3 to TRBJ1-5; tentative D call: TRBD1 (6 bases). DNA for the CDR3: TGTGCCAGCAGCCCCGGGGCAGGGGTTGGGCCCCAGCATTTT. It translates to CASSPGAGVGPQHF. Based on the CDR3 plus reference TRBV7-3 and TRBJ1-5, the full variable domain is GAGVSQTPSNKVTEKGKYVELRCDPISGHTALYWYRQSLGQGPEFLIYFQGTGAADDSGLPNDRFFAVRPEGSVSTLKIQRTERGDSAVYLCASSPGAGVGPQHFGDGTRLSIL.